One sample yielded the 28 T cell receptor beta chains listed below, sequenced in a study of molecular identifiers for immune sequencing clone quantification. Using its own MiXCR run on the PCR reads, TCRdb lists one record per CDR3 protein. The sample contains some 88,000 distinct CDR3 sequences, about 21% of which appear only once. Specimen: naive CD8+ T cells from blood, with Jurkat cell RNA spiked in. Subset described: FACS-sorted CD8+CD4-CCR7+CD45RA+ naive T cells. The receptors stem from a human donor in good health. Some libraries in this study had Jurkat cell RNA spiked in.

This clonotype was counted ten times or more. V and J are TRBV29-1 and TRBJ2-5, with 7 bases lining up with TRBD2. V dropped 0 bases and J dropped 5; count of bases not matched to a gene: 6. The CDR3 is 14 amino acids. CDR1 and CDR2 (germline): SQVTM, ANQGSEA. The CDR3 sequence: CSVEEGGTFETQYF. As DNA, the CDR3 is TGCAGCGTTGAAGAGGGGGGGACGTTTGAGACCCAGTACTTC.

Notes on this clonotype: This may come from a read error, since a much larger clone is one base off. The V call is TRBV9, the J call TRBJ2-1; D is unclear. This CDR3 contains 13 residues. Germline assignment: CDR1 SGDLS and CDR2 YYNGEE. In DNA, the CDR3 is TGTGTCAGCAGCGTATCTTCCGACAATGAGCAGTTCTTC. As protein: CVSSVSSDNEQFF.

The chain recombines TRBV24-1 with TRBJ2-3; 10 nucleotides align to TRBD2. V lost 2 bases to trimming and J lost 3 bases; unmatched junction nucleotides: 7. Germline V gives CDR1 KGHDR, CDR2 SFDVKD. This CDR3 contains 17 residues. CDR3 nucleotides: TGTGCCACCAGTGATTCTAGCGGGAGTACTAGTACAGATACGCAGTATTTT. Translating gives CATSDSSGSTSTDTQYF.

On this clonotype itself: At one end the junction does not follow the germline gene, possibly because of a read error. V and J are TRBV19 and TRBJ2-7, with TRBD2 as a possible D gene (5 bases). The CDR3 has 15 residues. CDR1 and CDR2 (germline): LNHDA, SQIVND (reference sequence). CDR3 in amino acids: CACSMGRHGAYEQYF. CDR3 coding DNA: TGTGCCTGTAGTATGGGGAGACACGGAGCCTACGAGCAGTACTTC.

On this clonotype: This may arise from a read error, as a much more abundant clone is one base away. V is TRBV6-2 or TRBV6-3 and J is TRBJ2-6; D not certain. V shed 7 bases and J shed 2 bases, with 12 bases lying between them. There are 15 residues in the CDR3. Germline V gene lookup returns CDR1 MNHEY and CDR2 SVGEGT. CDR3 nucleotide sequence: TGTGCCAGCACCCAACAGAGCCCTGGGGCCAACGTCCTGACTTTC. This codes for CASTQQSPGANVLTF.

For this clonotype: A much larger clone sits a single nucleotide away, making a read error possible. The chain is built from TRBV28 and TRBJ2-5, with no clear D. With 7 bases removed from V and 2 bases from J, the gap between germline ends came to 20 bases. CDR1 is MDHEN, CDR2 SYDVKM, per germline. The CDR3 is 16 residues long. DNA for the CDR3: TGTGCCAGCATGGCCACCTCTGCGGTTCGTCAAGAGACCCAGTACTTC. This sequence encodes CASMATSAVRQETQYF.

This clonotype was seen ten or more times. The chain employs TRBV30 and TRBJ2-7; D possibly corresponds to TRBD1 (5 bases). The V gene lost 5 bases and the J gene lost 5 bases, with 16 bases spanning the gap. The CDR3 length is 13 residues. Per the germline V gene, CDR1 is GTSNPN and CDR2 is SVGIG (reference sequence). The CDR3 reads CAWALMGRHEQYF. In DNA, the CDR3 is TGTGCCTGGGCCCTTATGGGGCGCCACGAGCAGTACTTC.

This clonotype was counted many times. The V and J genes are TRBV20-1 and TRBJ2-7; TRBD2 matches at 11 bases. This CDR3 has 15 amino acids. Germline loops: CDR1 DFQATT, CDR2 SNEGSKA (reference sequence). Trimming removed 2 bases from V and 5 bases from J; junction bases left unmatched: 8. The chain's CDR3 is CSARPPTSGIHEQYF. The CDR3 region has the DNA TGCAGTGCTAGACCCCCGACTAGCGGGATACACGAGCAGTACTTC.

In regard to this clonotype: This clone may be a read error of a much larger clone one base away. The gene calls are TRBV12-5 and TRBJ2-7; no reliable D call. Germline CDR1 is LGHNT and CDR2 is FRNRAP. There are 14 residues in the CDR3. Trimming took off 0 bases at V and 8 bases at J, with 14 bases between the two ends. The CDR3 coding sequence is TGTGCTAGTGGTTTGGTACGGTCGTGGCTCAAGCAGTACTTC. It codes for CASGLVRSWLKQYF.

This clonotype was seen repeatedly, ten times or more. The chain couples TRBV6-5 to TRBJ2-3; 12 bases fit TRBD2. Germline V lookup: CDR1 MNHEY, CDR2 SVGAGI. V was pared by 5 bases and J by 2 bases, with 5 bases of the junction left unmatched. The CDR3 totals 16 residues. The CDR3 region is CASSPLAGGFTDTQYF. DNA of the CDR3: TGTGCCAGCAGTCCTCTAGCGGGGGGGTTCACAGATACGCAGTATTTT.

Notes on this clonotype: Possible read error: a much larger clone is one base away. The chain links TRBV11-2 to TRBJ2-6, with D hard to call. CDR3 size: 14 residues. Germline CDR1 is SGHAT and CDR2 is FQNNGV. CDR3 in DNA: TGTGCCTGCAGCCCCGTGATTGGGGCCAACGTCCTGACTTTC. Its protein product is CACSPVIGANVLTF.

This clonotype has at least ten counts. The chain uses TRBV11-2 and TRBJ2-1; D uncertain. The V and J ends lost 9 bases and 3 bases respectively, with 12 bases between them. CDR3 length equals 13 residues. The germline V gene encodes CDR1 SGHAT and CDR2 FQNNGV. The CDR3 nucleotides are TGTGCCAGGAGGACGGGCCACTACAATGAGCAGTTCTTC. Protein: CARRTGHYNEQFF.

The chain carries TRBV6-5 and TRBJ1-4, with D perhaps TRBD1 (6 bases). The CDR3 has 17 residues. The ends were cut back, 2 bases at V and 0 bases at J, with 13 bases in the middle. Germline values: CDR1 MNHEY, CDR2 SVGAGI. The CDR3 loop is CASSYTGTPATNEKLFF. As DNA, the CDR3 is TGTGCCAGCAGTTACACCGGGACACCAGCAACTAATGAAAAACTGTTTTTT.

This clonotype was observed many times. The V call is TRBV5-6, the J call TRBJ2-7; TRBD1 is a possible D gene (5 bases). Trimming cost V 0 bases and J 0 bases, with 7 bases left between them. The germline V gene encodes CDR1 SGHDT and CDR2 YYEEEE. The CDR3 is made up of 14 amino acids. CDR3 nucleotides: TGTGCCAGCAGCTTGGCCGACAGCTCCTACGAGCAGTACTTC. This encodes CASSLADSSYEQYF.

V usage is TRBV27 and J usage is TRBJ2-2; D is possibly TRBD1 (5 bases). The CDR3 has 13 amino acids. The V end was cut by 8 bases, the J end by 4 bases, with 11 bases between. CDR1 is MNHEY and CDR2 is SMNVEV in the germline V gene (reference sequence). CDR3 DNA: TGTGCCAGCGGAGACAGTTTCACCGGGGAGCTGTTTTTT. Translated, it gives CASGDSFTGELFF.

Note on this clonotype: One base away lies a much larger clone, so this may be a sequencing read error. This sequence joins TRBV19 and TRBJ2-7, with 7 bases aligning to TRBD1. Germline loops: CDR1 LNHDA, CDR2 SQIVND (reference sequence). The CDR3 has 13 amino acids. This CDR3 is CASSLDRSYEQCF. CDR3 coding DNA: TGTGCCAGTAGTCTGGACAGGAGCTACGAGCAGTGCTTC.

Points on this clonotype: This sequence may be a read error, since a much larger clone differs from it by one base. The chain recombines TRBV4-1 with TRBJ2-1; tentatively, D is TRBD2 (6 bases). Looked up from germline, CDR1 is MGHRA and CDR2 is YSYEKL. The CDR3 is made up of 15 amino acids. CDR3 sequence: CASSDSGPSYNGQFF. The CDR3 DNA reads TGCGCCAGCAGCGATAGCGGCCCCTCCTACAATGGGCAGTTCTTC.

This clonotype was seen more than once but under ten times. This chain links TRBV4-3 with TRBJ2-1, with TRBD2 identical over 15 bases. CDR1 LGHNA and CDR2 YSLEER come from the germline V gene. The ends lost 3 bases at V and 7 bases at J; junction bases unmatched: 7. The CDR3 loop spans 17 amino acids. The CDR3: CASSQGLAGGRWNEQFF. The CDR3 nucleotides are TGCGCCAGCAGCCAGGGACTAGCGGGAGGACGGTGGAATGAGCAGTTCTTC.

V gene TRBV3-1 combines with J gene TRBJ2-7; D not resolved. Germline V gene sequence: CDR1 LGHDT, CDR2 YNNKEL (reference sequence). V was trimmed by 4 bases and J by 2 bases, leaving 12 bases between them. This CDR3 is 14 amino acids long. DNA of the CDR3: TGTGCCAGCAGCCGAGCTAGGGCACCCTACGAGCAGTACTTC. Its protein is CASSRARAPYEQYF.

This clonotype came up many times. The chain is built from TRBV4-2 and TRBJ1-1; TRBD1 matches 7 bases. Germline CDR1 LGHNA, CDR2 YNFKEQ. The CDR3 sequence is 13 residues long. Germline trimming cut 1 base from V and 8 bases from J; bases unmatched to any gene: 4. The CDR3, as DNA: TGTGCCAGCAGCCAAGTTAAGGGGGCGGAAGCTTTCTTT. Amino acids: CASSQVKGAEAFF.

This clonotype was observed a handful of times. The chain combines TRBV2 with TRBJ2-3; 9 bases align to TRBD1. V shed 0 bases, J shed 6 bases, and the junction held 7 bases outside the gene matches. The CDR3 consists of 16 residues. The germline V gene encodes CDR1 SNHLY and CDR2 FYNNEI. The CDR3 here is CASSEALWTGDDTQYF. The CDR3, as DNA: TGTGCCAGCAGTGAAGCGCTGTGGACAGGGGATGATACGCAGTATTTT. Together with reference TRBV2 and TRBJ2-3, the CDR3 gives the full variable domain: EPEVTQTPSHQVTQMGQEVILRCVPISNHLYFYWYRQILGQKVEFLVSFYNNEISEKSEIFDDQFSVERPDGSNFTLKIRSTKLEDSAMYFCASSEALWTGDDTQYFGPGTRLTVL.

Of note for this clonotype: A read error may explain this, as a much larger clone is one base away. The V gene is TRBV19, the J gene TRBJ2-2, with a tentative D call TRBD1 (6 bases). Germline values: CDR1 LNHDA, CDR2 SQIVND (reference sequence). This CDR3 spans 15 amino acids. CDR3 in amino acids: CAGSIGRTATGELFF. In DNA form, the CDR3 reads TGTGCCGGTAGTATTGGTAGGACAGCTACCGGGGAGCTGTTTTTT.

This clonotype was found many times. The chain recombines TRBV9 with TRBJ1-5; D unclear. The CDR3 is 15 residues long. The germline V and J ends were trimmed by 2 bases and 0 bases, with 9 bases remaining between them. Germline loops: CDR1 SGDLS, CDR2 YYNGEE. DNA of the CDR3: TGTGCCAGCAGCGTGGGATCCTATAGCAATCAGCCCCAGCATTTT. Translating it yields CASSVGSYSNQPQHF.

The chain combines TRBV3-1 with TRBJ1-1, with D possibly TRBD1 on 6 matching bases. The V end lost 3 bases, the J end lost 2 bases, and 13 bases lay between the germline ends. CDR3 size: 15 residues. Germline V CDR1 and CDR2: LGHDT, YNNKEL (reference sequence). The CDR3 loop is CASSHSGTPNTEAFF. CDR3 sequence (DNA): TGTGCCAGCAGCCATTCTGGGACACCAAACACTGAAGCTTTCTTT. The full variable domain, its missing parts supplied by reference TRBV3-1 and TRBJ1-1, is DTAVSQTPKYLVTQMGNDKSIKCEQNLGHDTMYWYKQDSKKFLKIMFSYNNKELIINETVPNRFSPKSPDKAHLNLHINSLELGDSAVYFCASSHSGTPNTEAFFGQGTRLTVV.

In its sample, this clonotype was seen a few times. V gene TRBV6-2 or TRBV6-3 combines with J gene TRBJ2-5; 8 bases match TRBD2. J gave up 5 bases and V 0 bases, and 8 bases lay outside the gene matches. The length of the CDR3 is 16 residues. The germline V gene has CDR1 MNHEY and CDR2 SVGEGT. CDR3 bases: TGTGCCAGCAGTTACTCGTCTCGGGAGGGCCCCGAGACCCAGTACTTC. Translation gives CASSYSSREGPETQYF.

This clonotype was recorded at least ten times. The J gene is TRBJ2-5, the V gene TRBV19; TRBD1 matches at 8 bases. This CDR3 has 14 residues. CDR1 is LNHDA and CDR2 is SQIVND in the germline V gene (reference sequence). Trimming cost V 10 bases and J 0 bases; bases outside gene matches: 7. The CDR3, as DNA: TGTGCCACCGGGACAGGCGATCACCAAGAGACCCAGTACTTC. It is translated as CATGTGDHQETQYF.

This clonotype was counted many times. The chain is built from TRBV4-2 and TRBJ1-1; 7 nucleotides match TRBD1. The germline V gene has CDR1 LGHNA and CDR2 YNFKEQ. V trimming: 1 base; J trimming: 2 bases; junction bases outside the gene matches: 13. The CDR3 runs to 18 residues. The CDR3 nucleotides read TGTGCCAGCAGCCAAGGACCGGGACAGAGTTATACAAACACTGAAGCTTTCTTT. Translating gives CASSQGPGQSYTNTEAFF.

This clonotype was seen many times. V gene TRBV7-9 combines with J gene TRBJ2-7; 11 bases are shared with TRBD2. CDR3 length equals 16 residues. V dropped 4 bases and J dropped 7; count of bases not matched to a gene: 12. In germline, CDR1 is SEHNR, CDR2 FQNEAQ (reference sequence). The CDR3 nucleotides read TGTGCCAGCAGCTCATCGGGACTAGCGGTTTTCTTGGAGCAGTACTTC. This gives the protein CASSSSGLAVFLEQYF.